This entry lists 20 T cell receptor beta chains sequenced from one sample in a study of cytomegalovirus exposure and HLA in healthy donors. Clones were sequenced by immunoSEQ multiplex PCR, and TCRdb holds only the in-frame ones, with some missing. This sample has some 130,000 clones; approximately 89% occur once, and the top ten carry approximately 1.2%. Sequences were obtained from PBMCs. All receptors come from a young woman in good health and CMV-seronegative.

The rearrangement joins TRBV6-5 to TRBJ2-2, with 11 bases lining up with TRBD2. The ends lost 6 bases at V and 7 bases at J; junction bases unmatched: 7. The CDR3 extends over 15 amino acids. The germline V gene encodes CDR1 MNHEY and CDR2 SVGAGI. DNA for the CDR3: TGTGCCAGCAGCTATCTAGCGGGGGGCGTCGGGGAGCTGTTTTTT. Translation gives CASSYLAGGVGELFF.

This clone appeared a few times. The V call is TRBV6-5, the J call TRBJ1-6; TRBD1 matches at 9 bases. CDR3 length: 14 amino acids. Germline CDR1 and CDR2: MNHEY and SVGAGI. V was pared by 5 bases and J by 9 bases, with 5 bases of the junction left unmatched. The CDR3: CASSEGQGTSPLHF. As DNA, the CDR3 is TGTGCCAGCAGTGAAGGACAGGGGACTTCACCCCTCCACTTT.

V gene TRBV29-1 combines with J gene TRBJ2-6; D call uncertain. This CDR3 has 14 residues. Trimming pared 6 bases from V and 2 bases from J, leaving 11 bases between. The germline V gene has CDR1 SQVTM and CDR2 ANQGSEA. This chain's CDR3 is CSVGSGAGANVLTF. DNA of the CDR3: TGCAGCGTCGGATCGGGTGCTGGGGCCAACGTCCTGACTTTC. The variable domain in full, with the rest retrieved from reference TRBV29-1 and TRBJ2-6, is SAVISQKPSRDICQRGTSLTIQCQVDSQVTMMFWYRQQPGQSLTLIATANQGSEATYESGFVIDKFPISRPNLTFSTLTVSNMSPEDSSIYLCSVGSGAGANVLTFGAGSRLTVL.

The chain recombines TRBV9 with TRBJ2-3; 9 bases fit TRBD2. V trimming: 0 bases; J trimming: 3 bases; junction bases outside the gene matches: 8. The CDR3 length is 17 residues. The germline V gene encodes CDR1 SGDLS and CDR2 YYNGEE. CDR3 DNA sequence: TGTGCCAGCAGCGTAGGTTCCGGAGCGGGGGGAACAGATACGCAGTATTTT. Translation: CASSVGSGAGGTDTQYF.

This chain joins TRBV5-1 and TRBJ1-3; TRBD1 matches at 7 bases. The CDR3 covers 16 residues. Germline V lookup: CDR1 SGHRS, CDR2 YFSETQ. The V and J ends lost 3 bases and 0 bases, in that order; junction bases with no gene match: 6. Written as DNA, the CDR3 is TGCGCCAGCAGCTGGACAGGAGACCCCTCTGGAAACACCATATATTTT. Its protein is CASSWTGDPSGNTIYF. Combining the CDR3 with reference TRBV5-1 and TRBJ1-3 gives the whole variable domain KAGVTQTPRYLIKTRGQQVTLSCSPISGHRSVSWYQQTPGQGLQFLFEYFSETQRNKGNFPGRFSGRQFSNSRSEMNVSTLELGDSALYLCASSWTGDPSGNTIYFGEGSWLTVV.

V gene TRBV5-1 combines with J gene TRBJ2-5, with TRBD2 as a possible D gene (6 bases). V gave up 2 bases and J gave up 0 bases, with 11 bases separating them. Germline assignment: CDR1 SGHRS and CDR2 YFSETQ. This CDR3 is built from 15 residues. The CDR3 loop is CASSFGGSYQETQYF. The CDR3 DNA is TGCGCCAGCAGCTTCGGGGGATCTTACCAAGAGACCCAGTACTTC.

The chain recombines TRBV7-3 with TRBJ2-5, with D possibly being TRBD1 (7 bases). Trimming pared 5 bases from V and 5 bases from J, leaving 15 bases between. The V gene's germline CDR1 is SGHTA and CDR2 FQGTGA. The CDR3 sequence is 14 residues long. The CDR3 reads CASSEQGGRETQYF. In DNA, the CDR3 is TGTGCCAGCAGCGAGCAGGGGGGACGGGAGACCCAGTACTTC.

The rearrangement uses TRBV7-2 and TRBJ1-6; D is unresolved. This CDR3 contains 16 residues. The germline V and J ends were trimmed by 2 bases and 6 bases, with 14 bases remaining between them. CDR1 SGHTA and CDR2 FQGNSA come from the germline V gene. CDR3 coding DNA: TGTGCCAGCAGCTTAAATAGCGGGGAGATTAATTCACCCCTCCACTTT. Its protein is CASSLNSGEINSPLHF.

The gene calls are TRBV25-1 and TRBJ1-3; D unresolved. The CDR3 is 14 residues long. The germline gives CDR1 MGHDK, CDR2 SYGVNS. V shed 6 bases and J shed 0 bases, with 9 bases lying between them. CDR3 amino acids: CASRDDTSGNTIYF. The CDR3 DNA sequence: TGTGCCAGCAGGGATGACACCTCTGGAAACACCATATATTTT.

The CDR3 coding sequence is TGCAGCGCCGCTAGCGGGGGAAACTACGAGCAGTACTTC. Translation: CSAASGGNYEQYF. The V and J genes are TRBV29-1 and TRBJ2-7, with 10 bases identical to TRBD2. Germline V gene sequence: CDR1 SQVTM, CDR2 ANQGSEA. Losses at the gene ends were 7 bases for V and 3 bases for J; bases not matched to a gene: 6. The CDR3 totals 13 residues.

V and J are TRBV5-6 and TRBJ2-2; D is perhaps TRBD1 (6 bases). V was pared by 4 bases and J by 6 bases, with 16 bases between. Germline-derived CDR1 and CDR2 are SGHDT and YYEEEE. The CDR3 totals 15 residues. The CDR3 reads CASSPYGGASGELFF. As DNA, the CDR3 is TGTGCCAGCAGCCCGTATGGGGGCGCGTCCGGGGAGCTGTTTTTT.

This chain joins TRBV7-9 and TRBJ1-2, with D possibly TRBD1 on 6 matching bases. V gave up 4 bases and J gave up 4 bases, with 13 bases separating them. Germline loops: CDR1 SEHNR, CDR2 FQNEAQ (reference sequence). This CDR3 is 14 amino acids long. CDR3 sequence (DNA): TGTGCCAGCAGCTCCACCGGGACAACCTATGGCTACACCTTC. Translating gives CASSSTGTTYGYTF.

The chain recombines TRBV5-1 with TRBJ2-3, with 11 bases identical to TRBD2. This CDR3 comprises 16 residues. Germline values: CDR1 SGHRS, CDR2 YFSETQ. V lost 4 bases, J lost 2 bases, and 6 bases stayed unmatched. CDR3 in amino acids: CASSPLAGGTTDTQYF. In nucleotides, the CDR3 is TGCGCCAGCAGCCCCCTAGCGGGGGGTACCACAGATACGCAGTATTTT.

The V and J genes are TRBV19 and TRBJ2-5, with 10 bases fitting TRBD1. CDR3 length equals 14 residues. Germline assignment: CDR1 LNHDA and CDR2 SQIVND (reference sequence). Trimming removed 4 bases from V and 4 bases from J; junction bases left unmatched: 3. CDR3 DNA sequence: TGTGCCAGTAGTAGGGACAGGGGAGGAGAGACCCAGTACTTC. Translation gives CASSRDRGGETQYF.

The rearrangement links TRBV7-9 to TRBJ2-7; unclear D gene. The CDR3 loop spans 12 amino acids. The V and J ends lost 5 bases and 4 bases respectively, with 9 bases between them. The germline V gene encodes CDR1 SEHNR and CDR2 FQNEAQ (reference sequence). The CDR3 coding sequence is TGTGCCAGCAGCCTCACAGATTACGAGCAGTACTTC. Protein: CASSLTDYEQYF. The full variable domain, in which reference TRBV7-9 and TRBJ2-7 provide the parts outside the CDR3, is DTGVSQNPRHKITKRGQNVTFRCDPISEHNRLYWYRQTLGQGPEFLTYFQNEAQLEKSRLLSDRFSAERPKGSFSTLEIQRTEQGDSAMYLCASSLTDYEQYFGPGTRLTVT.

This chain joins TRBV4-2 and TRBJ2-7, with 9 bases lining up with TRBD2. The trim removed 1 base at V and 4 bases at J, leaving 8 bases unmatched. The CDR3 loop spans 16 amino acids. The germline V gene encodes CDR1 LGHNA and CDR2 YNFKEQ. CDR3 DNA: TGTGCCAGCAGCCAAGGGGTGGCGGGGGGGAGATACGAGCAGTACTTC. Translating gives CASSQGVAGGRYEQYF.

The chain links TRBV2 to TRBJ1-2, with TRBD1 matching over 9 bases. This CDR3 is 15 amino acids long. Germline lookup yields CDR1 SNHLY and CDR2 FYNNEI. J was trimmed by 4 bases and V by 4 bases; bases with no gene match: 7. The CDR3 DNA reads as TGTGCCAGCAGTGGACCGACAGGGGGAAGCTATGGCTACACCTTC. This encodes CASSGPTGGSYGYTF.

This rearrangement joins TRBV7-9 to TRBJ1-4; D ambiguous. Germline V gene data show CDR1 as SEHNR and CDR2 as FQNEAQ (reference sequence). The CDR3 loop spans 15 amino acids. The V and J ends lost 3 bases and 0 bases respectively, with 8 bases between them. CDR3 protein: CASSFYSPTNEKLFF. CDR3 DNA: TGTGCCAGCAGCTTCTACAGCCCAACTAATGAAAAACTGTTTTTT.

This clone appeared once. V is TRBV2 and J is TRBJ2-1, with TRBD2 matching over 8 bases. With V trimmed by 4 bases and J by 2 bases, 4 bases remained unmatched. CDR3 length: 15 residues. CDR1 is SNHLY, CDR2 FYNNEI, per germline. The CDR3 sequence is CASSGPGLAYNEQFF. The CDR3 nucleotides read TGTGCCAGCAGTGGGCCGGGACTAGCCTACAATGAGCAGTTCTTC.

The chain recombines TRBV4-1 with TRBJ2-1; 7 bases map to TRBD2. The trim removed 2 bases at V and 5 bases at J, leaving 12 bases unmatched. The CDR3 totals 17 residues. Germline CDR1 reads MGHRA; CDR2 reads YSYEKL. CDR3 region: CASSQPPAGTIHNEQFF. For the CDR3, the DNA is TGCGCCAGCAGCCAACCACCCGCCGGGACTATCCACAATGAGCAGTTCTTC.